The 9 T cell receptor beta chains given below trace back to one sample, sequenced in a study of cytomegalovirus exposure and HLA in healthy donors (dated by TCRdb to 2016 to 2017). Receptors were amplified or captured by the immunoSEQ multiplex PCR assay. For the multiplex PCR, a mixture combining 60 forward primers for TCR Vbeta segments and 13 reverse primers for TCR Jbeta segments was used. In TCRdb, the immuneACCESS table is reduced to in-frame sequences with V and J assigned. These tables do not hold every clone; where another copy was compared, an unresolved V gene accounts for under half, and the others remain unexplained. In this sample the table shows some 160,000 clones, roughly three quarters of which occur a single time. Jointly, the top ten make up 1.5% to 2% of the sample. The sequenced material came from PBMCs. These receptors were taken from a middle-aged woman in good health and CMV-seronegative.

The chain links TRBV28 to TRBJ1-4; D not resolved. Trimming removed 8 bases at V and 0 bases at J, with 7 bases between. There are 13 residues in the CDR3. Per germline, CDR1 MDHEN and CDR2 SYDVKM. CDR3 loop: CASEDATNEKLFF. In DNA, the CDR3 is TGTGCCAGCGAGGATGCAACTAATGAAAAACTGTTTTTT.

J is TRBJ2-4 and V is TRBV18; 8 bases map to TRBD1. The J segment lost 12 bases and the V segment lost 6 bases, leaving 13 bases of the junction unmatched. Germline-derived CDR1 and CDR2 are KGHSH and LQKENI. The CDR3 sequence is 14 residues long. CDR3 loop: CASSSGTGINNQYF. The CDR3 region has the DNA TGTGCCAGCTCGTCCGGGACAGGCATAAATAATCAGTACTTC. Variable domain in full (rest from reference TRBV18 and TRBJ2-4): NAGVMQNPRHLVRRRGQEARLRCSPMKGHSHVYWYRQLPEEGLKFMVYLQKENIIDESGMPKERFSAEFPKEGPSILRIQQVVRGDSAAYFCASSSGTGINNQYFGAGTRLSVL.

The rearrangement links TRBV27 to TRBJ1-4, with 8 bases identical to TRBD1. Germline loops: CDR1 MNHEY, CDR2 SMNVEV (reference sequence). CDR3 size: 15 residues. V lost 5 bases, J lost 7 bases, and 9 bases stayed unmatched. The CDR3 bases are TGTGCCAGCAGTGCTCGACAGGGGTTGGGTGAAAAACTGTTTTTT. Its protein is CASSARQGLGEKLFF. Full variable domain (outside the CDR3, taken from reference TRBV27 and TRBJ1-4): EAQVTQNPRYLITVTGKKLTVTCSQNMNHEYMSWYRQDPGLGLRQIYYSMNVEVTDKGDVPEGYKVSRKEKRNFPLILESPSPNQTSLYFCASSARQGLGEKLFFGSGTQLSVL.

V usage is TRBV4-1 and J usage is TRBJ2-2; a possible D gene is TRBD2 (6 bases). Germline V gene lookup returns CDR1 MGHRA and CDR2 YSYEKL. V was trimmed by 1 base and J by 1 base, leaving 10 bases between them. This CDR3 is built from 16 residues. In DNA form, the CDR3 reads TGCGCCAGCAGCCAAGTTGGCGGGGTGAACACCGGGGAGCTGTTTTTT. This translates into CASSQVGGVNTGELFF.

Details on this clone: Other nucleotide sequences in the sample specify the same CDR3. V usage is TRBV11-2 and J usage is TRBJ1-2; D may be TRBD1 (6 bases). CDR3 size: 13 residues. Trimming stripped 5 bases from V and 1 base from J, with 8 bases between. CDR1 is SGHAT and CDR2 is FQNNGV in the germline V gene. For the CDR3, the DNA is TGTGCCAGCAGCCCGGACAGTAACTATGGCTACACCTTC. This translates into CASSPDSNYGYTF.

The chain recombines TRBV12-5 with TRBJ1-2; D may be TRBD1 (6 bases). The V gene lost 3 bases and the J gene lost 4 bases, with 6 bases spanning the gap. CDR1 is LGHNT and CDR2 is FRNRAP in the germline V gene. The CDR3 runs 12 residues. This CDR3 is CASGLGGYGYTF. The CDR3 DNA follows: TGTGCTAGTGGTTTAGGGGGCTATGGCTACACCTTC.

V usage is TRBV7-2 and J usage is TRBJ2-5, with a weak D call TRBD1 (5 bases). The CDR3 extends over 15 amino acids. V was shortened by 2 bases and J by 1 base, with 11 bases between the two germline ends. CDR1 is SGHTA, CDR2 FQGNSA, per germline. The chain's CDR3 is CASSLLQGVQETQYF. Written as DNA, the CDR3 is TGTGCCAGCAGCTTACTTCAGGGTGTCCAAGAGACCCAGTACTTC.

The chain uses TRBV19 and TRBJ1-3; D gene ambiguous. CDR1 and CDR2 (germline): LNHDA, SQIVND (reference sequence). The CDR3 spans 11 residues. Trimming left V 7 bases short and J 4 bases short, with 5 bases between. CDR3 DNA: TGTGCCAGTATATCCGGAAACACCATATATTTT. It translates to CASISGNTIYF.

This clone was seen more than once but under ten times. This chain links TRBV20-1 with TRBJ1-2, with a possible D match to TRBD1 (5 bases). Looked up from germline, CDR1 is DFQATT and CDR2 is SNEGSKA (reference sequence). V dropped 3 bases and J dropped 8 bases, with 10 bases sitting between them. The CDR3 loop spans 11 amino acids. CDR3 in amino acids: CSASDSRGYTF. CDR3 in DNA: TGCAGTGCTAGCGACAGTCGCGGCTACACCTTC.